A single T cell receptor beta chain is shown here with its context. These data belong to a study of early T cells in non-severe SARS-CoV-2 infection. This CDR3 is 16 amino acids long. Per germline, CDR1 SGHAT and CDR2 FQNNGV. The J segment lost 0 bases and the V segment lost 5 bases, leaving 5 bases of the junction unmatched. The protocol attached unique molecular identifiers to individual cDNA molecules. TCRdb called the 5' RACE reads again in MiXCR, with one record for every CDR3 protein. The sample has approximately 83,000 distinct CDR3 sequences, over 13% seen once; the top ten hold under 4%. This chain uses TRBV11-2 with TRBJ2-7, with 12 bases fitting TRBD2. This clonotype originated in an adult who was a healthcare worker with PCR-confirmed SARS-CoV-2 infection or an uninfected control (not recorded which). The specimen sequenced was whole blood. CDR3 DNA: TGTGCCAGCAGCGCAGGGACTAGCGGGTCCTCCTACGAGCAGTACTTC. Amino acids: CASSAGTSGSSYEQYF. Looking up the rest from reference TRBV11-2 and TRBJ2-7 gives the full variable domain: EAGVAQSPRYKIIEKRQSVAFWCNPISGHATLYWYQQILGQGPKLLIQFQNNGVVDDSQLPKDRFSAERLKGVDSTLKIQPAKLEDSAVYLCASSAGTSGSSYEQYFGPGTRLTVT.